Reported below is one T cell receptor (beta chain). Its specificity is not known. The donors were members of the validation cohort, which comprised 120 subjects and was separate from the first cohort of several hundred subjects. This sample stems from a study of cytomegalovirus exposure and HLA in healthy donors. Study details: The use of the same platform for the approximately 130 validation repertoires and the 650 to 850 first-cohort repertoires was reported by a later analysis.

Trimming removed 6 bases from V and 7 bases from J, with 16 bases in between. The CDR3 runs 15 residues. Broader study findings: The study put 160 or so TCR beta chains on its list as cytomegalovirus-associated. Some public TCRs appeared in many individuals, while most sequences were rare.

Profiling relied on immunoSEQ multiplex PCR, and the TCRdb table lists in-frame clones only, not all of them. The sample records around 350,000 clones, about nine tenths being singletons. The sequencing sample was made of PBMCs. This TCR was recovered from a woman in her late teens or twenties in good health and CMV-seronegative. J is TRBJ1-6 and V is TRBV23-1; D is perhaps TRBD1 (6 bases). TRBV23-1 is flagged as an ORF with uncertain function. The CDR3 region is CASRHQDSQNSPLHF. The CDR3 DNA reads as TGCGCCAGCAGGCATCAGGACAGCCAAAATTCACCCCTCCACTTT.